These T cell receptor beta chains were read from a single sample in a study of immune heterogeneity within non-small cell lung tumors. From the multiplex PCR reads, TCRdb called clonotypes with MiXCR, one entry per CDR3 protein. This table holds roughly 4,100 distinct CDR3 sequences, around 25% found once. The sequencing sample was made of lung tumor tissue. All receptors derive from a man in his 60s with non-small cell lung cancer. Each CDR3 is given with its conserved first and last residue. The D gene is left open where the match is weak. Part of the rows lack a size; the others show once, few, many or a class for expanded clones.

TRBV7-9	NA	TRBJ2-3	TRBD2	TGTGCCAGCAGCTTCGGACTAGCGGCGTTCACAGATACGCAGTATTTT	CASSFGLAAFTDTQYF
TRBV6-1	few	TRBJ2-1	TRBD2	TGTGCCAGCAGTCCCAGGGGGACTAGCGGGATTAATGAGCAGTTCTTC	CASSPRGTSGINEQFF
TRBV27	NA	TRBJ2-1	TRBD2	TGTGCCAGCCGTCTCGGGACTAGCGGGAGCTATGAGCAGTTCTTC	CASRLGTSGSYEQFF
TRBV6-1	medium-sized	TRBJ2-7	NA	TGTGCCAGCATCGATATTGGACTCCCGAGCTACGAGCAGTACTTC	CASIDIGLPSYEQYF
TRBV6-1	medium-sized	TRBJ2-7	NA	TGTGCCAGCAGTCCTGATCCTTATGCGGAACGATACGAGCAGTACTTC	CASSPDPYAERYEQYF
TRBV30	few	TRBJ2-2	NA	TGTGCCTGGAGTGTACTGGTCCCAGAGGCCGGGGAGCTGTTTTTT	CAWSVLVPEAGELFF
TRBV5-1	medium-sized	TRBJ2-1	NA	TGCGCCAGCAGACCGGGACTGGGGTCCTCCAATGAGCAGTTCTTC	CASRPGLGSSNEQFF
TRBV13	medium-sized	TRBJ2-7	NA	TGTGCCAGCAGGTCAGCCCTCTATTACGAGCAGTACTTC	CASRSALYYEQYF
TRBV5-1	medium-sized	TRBJ2-3	TRBD2	TGCGCCAGCAGCTTGAGCGGGAGTGGCACAGATACGCAGTATTTT	CASSLSGSGTDTQYF
TRBV19	medium-sized	TRBJ2-7	NA	TGTGCCAGTAGTGGAAAGGCAGGGGGGAGGTCCTACGAGCAGTACTTC	CASSGKAGGRSYEQYF
TRBV2	few	TRBJ2-7	NA	TGTGCCAGCATCGGTGGACAGTCCTACGAGCAGTACTTC	CASIGGQSYEQYF
TRBV7-2	medium-sized	TRBJ1-2	TRBD1	TGTGCCAGCAGCTCCGGGACAGGGGATGGCTACACCTTC	CASSSGTGDGYTF
TRBV30	NA	TRBJ1-1	NA	TGTGCCTGGGGACGGGGTTGGACTGAAGCTTTCTTT	CAWGRGWTEAFF
TRBV4-3	few	TRBJ2-3	TRBD2	TGCGCCAGCAGCCAGACTAGCGGGAGCACAGATACGCAGTATTTT	CASSQTSGSTDTQYF
TRBV30	once	TRBJ2-2	NA	TGTGCCTGGAGTCCGGGACACGCGTTAATCGGGGAGCTGTTTTTT	CAWSPGHALIGELFF
TRBV30	once	TRBJ1-5	NA	TGTGCCTGGGGGGCAAGTTTCAATCAGCCCCAGCATTTT	CAWGASFNQPQHF
TRBV20-1	medium-sized	TRBJ2-7	TRBD2	TGCAGTGCTAGAGATAATAGCGGGAGACCCTACGAGCAGTACTTC	CSARDNSGRPYEQYF
TRBV7-2	medium-sized	TRBJ2-3	TRBD1	TGTGCCAGCAGCTTAAGACAGGGGGGTAGCACAGATACGCAGTATTTT	CASSLRQGGSTDTQYF
TRBV27	once	TRBJ1-1	NA	TGTGCCAGCAGTTTATCGAAGAATCTGAACACTGAAGCTTTCTTT	CASSLSKNLNTEAFF
TRBV7-2	NA	TRBJ1-2	NA	TGTGCCAGCAGCCAAGACGGAGCCTCGGCTGGGCTTGGCTACACCTTC	CASSQDGASAGLGYTF
TRBV5-4	NA	TRBJ2-1	NA	TGTGCCAGCAGTCCGACTAGGGGGGGCAACAATGAGCAGTTCTTC	CASSPTRGGNNEQFF
TRBV2	NA	TRBJ1-1	NA	TGTGCCAGCAGGAGGGACTCACAGGGTGAAGCTTTCTTT	CASRRDSQGEAFF
TRBV11-3	few	TRBJ2-3	TRBD1	TGTGCCAGCAGCTCGGGGGACAGGGGCTCAGATACGCAGTATTTT	CASSSGDRGSDTQYF
TRBV5-6	NA	TRBJ2-1	TRBD2	TGTGCCAGCAGCAGAATAGCGGGAGGGCAGTACAATGAGCAGTTCTTC	CASSRIAGGQYNEQFF
TRBV11-2	medium-sized	TRBJ2-1	NA	TGTGCCAGCAGCCCTAACGCAGGGGCCTCCTACAATGAGCAGTTCTTC	CASSPNAGASYNEQFF
TRBV5-1	medium-sized	TRBJ2-7	TRBD1	TGCGCCAGCAGCTATACCGGGACAGGGGGCTACGAGCAGTACTTC	CASSYTGTGGYEQYF
TRBV25-1	NA	TRBJ2-1	NA	TGTGCCAGCAGTCCTTCTGTAACCAGGGCAGACAATGAGCAGTTCTTC	CASSPSVTRADNEQFF
TRBV6-1	large	TRBJ2-3	NA	TGTGCCAGCAGCCCAACTACAGATACGCAGTATTTT	CASSPTTDTQYF
TRBV15	few	TRBJ1-4	NA	TGTGCCACCAGTAGGTCAACTAATGAAAAACTGTTTTTT	CATSRSTNEKLFF
TRBV30	medium-sized	TRBJ2-7	NA	TGTGCCTGGAGTAGGGATCTAGGGTTCTACGAGCAGTACTTC	CAWSRDLGFYEQYF
TRBV6-2/TRBV6-3	medium-sized	TRBJ2-7	NA	TGTGCCAGCAGTTACAGTTGGGCCTACGAGCAGTACTTC	CASSYSWAYEQYF
TRBV5-1	medium-sized	TRBJ1-2	NA	TGCGCCAGCAGTCCCGGGGACTCCGGCGGCTACACCTTC	CASSPGDSGGYTF
TRBV6-1	medium-sized	TRBJ2-3	TRBD2	TGTGCCAGCAGTGTTTCTAGCGGTTCTAGCACAGATACGCAGTATTTT	CASSVSSGSSTDTQYF
TRBV5-1	NA	TRBJ2-7	TRBD1	TGCGACAGCAGCGACGAGGGACAGGGATCCGGCTACGAGCAGTACTTC	CDSSDEGQGSGYEQYF
TRBV12-3/TRBV12-4	medium-sized	TRBJ2-3	NA	TGTGCCAGCAGCTTAGGTGGGGATACGCAGTATTTT	CASSLGGDTQYF
TRBV24-1	medium-sized	TRBJ1-5	NA	TGTGCCACCAGTGTGGGGAGCAATCAGCCCCAGCATTTT	CATSVGSNQPQHF
TRBV4-3	NA	TRBJ2-7	NA	TGCGCCAGCAGCCAATTCCGGGACATCTCCTACGAGCAGTACTTC	CASSQFRDISYEQYF
TRBV28	NA	TRBJ2-7	TRBD2	TGTGCCAGCAGTTTGACTAGCGGGCACGACTACGAGCAGTACTTC	CASSLTSGHDYEQYF
TRBV20-1	NA	TRBJ2-2	TRBD2	TGCAGTGCTCCGGGACATGGGGCCGGACTAGCGGGGATGCGAGGCACCGGGGAGCTGTTTTTT	CSAPGHGAGLAGMRGTGELFF
TRBV15	NA	TRBJ2-2	TRBD1	TGTGCCACCAGCACCAATGACAGGGGGAACACCGGGGAGCTGTTTTTT	CATSTNDRGNTGELFF
TRBV7-2	medium-sized	TRBJ2-5	NA	TGTGCCAGCAGCCTTAAAGAGACCCAGTACTTC	CASSLKETQYF
TRBV19	NA	TRBJ2-1	TRBD2	TGTGCCAGTAGTATTTGGACTAGCGGGACAAATGAGCAGTTCTTC	CASSIWTSGTNEQFF
TRBV11-2	medium-sized	TRBJ2-7	TRBD1	TGTGCCAGCAGCTTAGACTCCTTGGCAGGGGGATACGAGCAGTACTTC	CASSLDSLAGGYEQYF
TRBV4-3	NA	TRBJ2-1	NA	TGCGCCAGCATCCTAGAGCTATTATTTAGCTCCTACAATGAGCAGTTCTTC	CASILELLFSSYNEQFF
TRBV7-9	NA	TRBJ2-1	NA	TGTGCCAGCAGCTTAGTTCCGGGTGGTATTGCGTTGGATGAGCAGTTCTTC	CASSLVPGGIALDEQFF
TRBV12-3/TRBV12-4	medium-sized	TRBJ1-5	TRBD1	TGTGCCAGCAGTTTGGGACAGGGGACGAAGCCGGGTCAGCCCCAGCATTTT	CASSLGQGTKPGQPQHF
TRBV14	large	TRBJ1-2	NA	TGTGCCAGCCAAGGAGGTTTCACAGAGGGCTACACCTTC	CASQGGFTEGYTF
TRBV6-4	NA	TRBJ2-1	NA	TGTGCCAGCAGTGTTGGGGCAGAAGGGCATGAGCAGTTCTTC	CASSVGAEGHEQFF
TRBV15	few	TRBJ2-5	NA	TGTGCCACCAGCAGAGATTTAAATACCGCGACGACATCCCAAGAGACCCAGTACTTC	CATSRDLNTATTSQETQYF
TRBV5-4	few	TRBJ1-1	NA	TGTGCCAGCAAGGATGGGACTGAAGCTTTCTTT	CASKDGTEAFF
TRBV18	medium-sized	TRBJ2-1	NA	TGTGCCAGCTCACCACAGAGTACCTACAATGAGCAGTTCTTC	CASSPQSTYNEQFF
TRBV12-3/TRBV12-4	few	TRBJ2-1	NA	TGTGCCAGCAGTTTAGGGGTTAGGGCCGAGCAGTTCTTC	CASSLGVRAEQFF
TRBV2	medium-sized	TRBJ2-7	NA	TGTGCCAGCGATCTGGGCTCCTACGAGCAGTACTTC	CASDLGSYEQYF
TRBV24-1	NA	TRBJ2-1	NA	TGTGCCACCAGTGAGAGGTGGAGCTCCTACAATGAGCAGTTCTTC	CATSERWSSYNEQFF
TRBV3-1	NA	TRBJ2-2	NA	TGTGCCAGCAGCCAAGGCAGAGGGGGTAAGGCCGGGGAGCTGTTTTTT	CASSQGRGGKAGELFF
TRBV4-3	once	TRBJ1-2	TRBD1	TGCGCCAGCAGCCAAGGGGACAGTCCCACTAACTATGGCTACACCTTC	CASSQGDSPTNYGYTF
TRBV6-1	few	TRBJ1-2	NA	TGTGCCAGCAGCCCACCCGGGGGAGGCTACACCTTC	CASSPPGGGYTF
TRBV10-3	NA	TRBJ2-5	TRBD1	TGTGCCATCAGTGAGTCTCGGACAGGGCAAGAGACCCAGTACTTC	CAISESRTGQETQYF
TRBV4-3	medium-sized	TRBJ1-1	NA	TGCGCCAGCAGCCTGTTTAAAGCGGTACAGGGTGCTTTCTTT	CASSLFKAVQGAFF